This T cell receptor beta chain was sequenced during a study of Ad26.COV2.S vaccination and SARS-CoV-2 variants. Study findings and constraints: It was found that vaccine and placebo recipients had similar non-spike TCR breadth.

As to this clone: Its antigen is undetermined.

V was clipped by 4 bases and J by 7 bases; unmatched bases: 6. The CDR3 length is 14 residues. From germline, CDR1 is MGHRA and CDR2 YSYEKL. Measured with immunoSEQ multiplex PCR; TCRdb has only the in-frame clones, and not every one. The table has 350,000 to 450,000 clones, around 90% seen once. The receptor comes from a human donor who had recovered from COVID-19. J is TRBJ1-5 and V is TRBV4-1, with TRBD1 identical over 8 bases. The source was peripheral blood, collected after recovery from COVID-19. CDR3 protein: CASSPRTGSQPQHF. For the CDR3, the DNA is TGCGCCAGCAGCCCCCGGACAGGGAGCCAGCCCCAGCATTTT.